This entry lists 15 T cell receptor beta chains sequenced from one sample in a study of blood T cell repertoires in COVID-19. The repertoire was sequenced with immunoSEQ multiplex PCR; TCRdb's copy has only in-frame clones and lacks some. The sample has about 290,000 clones; roughly nine tenths are singletons. The sample taken for sequencing was peripheral blood. Receptors originate from a woman in her 30s with COVID-19, enrolled during active disease.

This chain uses TRBV14 with TRBJ1-2; a weak D match, TRBD1 (5 bases). The CDR3 has 12 residues. The V end was cut by 1 base, the J end by 8 bases, with 8 bases between. Germline CDR1 reads SGHDN; CDR2 reads FVKESK. In DNA form, the CDR3 reads TGTGCCAGCAGCCAAGCAGGGATCGGCTACACCTTC. As protein: CASSQAGIGYTF.

The chain couples TRBV24-1 to TRBJ2-5, with 12 bases matching TRBD1. The CDR3 consists of 17 residues. J was trimmed by 3 bases and V by 3 bases; bases with no gene match: 7. Germline loops: CDR1 KGHDR, CDR2 SFDVKD. CDR3: CATSDTSGTGGKETQYF. Here the CDR3 DNA reads TGTGCCACCAGTGATACCTCCGGGACAGGGGGCAAAGAGACCCAGTACTTC.

This clone was counted a single time. The chain carries TRBV18 and TRBJ2-5; TRBD2 agrees at 8 bases. The CDR3 spans 15 residues. Trimming at V came to 4 bases and at J to 5 bases, leaving 9 bases not matched to a gene. CDR1 is KGHSH, CDR2 LQKENI, per germline. The CDR3 is CASSHKGLESETQYF. The CDR3 DNA sequence: TGTGCCAGCTCACACAAGGGACTAGAATCGGAGACCCAGTACTTC.

The rearrangement joins TRBV28 to TRBJ2-3; D gene uncertain. The CDR3 contains 11 residues. V lost 3 bases and J lost 5, with 3 bases in between. Germline CDR1 reads MDHEN; CDR2 reads SYDVKM. The CDR3 protein is CASSFLDTQYF. The CDR3 DNA is TGTGCCAGCAGTTTTCTAGATACGCAGTATTTT.

The chain is built from TRBV5-1 and TRBJ2-2, with D hard to call. The CDR3 spans 11 residues. The germline V gene has CDR1 SGHRS and CDR2 YFSETQ. Trimming took off 8 bases at V and 4 bases at J, with 6 bases between the two ends. The CDR3 sequence is CASGSTGELFF. The CDR3 region has the DNA TGCGCCAGTGGCAGCACCGGGGAGCTGTTTTTT.

V is TRBV11-2 and J is TRBJ2-7; possibly TRBD2 for D (6 bases). CDR1 SGHAT and CDR2 FQNNGV come from the germline V gene. V lost 8 bases and J lost 2, with 22 bases in between. The CDR3 runs to 16 residues. Written as DNA, the CDR3 is TGTGCCAGCCTCCCGGCCCCGGAGGGGCGGACCTACGAGCAGTACTTC. It encodes CASLPAPEGRTYEQYF.

The chain combines TRBV6-5 with TRBJ1-1; TRBD1 might be the D (5 bases). The CDR3 is 13 amino acids. Germline CDR1 and CDR2: MNHEY and SVGAGI. Deletions cut 6 bases from V and 4 bases from J, with 12 bases between. DNA of the CDR3: TGTGCCAGCAGCCGGGGGAACCCCACTGAAGCTTTCTTT. Translated, it gives CASSRGNPTEAFF.

This chain connects TRBV29-1 to TRBJ1-2; TRBD1 might be the D (5 bases). The V end lost 5 bases, the J end lost 6 bases, and 13 bases lay between the germline ends. The CDR3 has 12 amino acids. Germline V gene sequence: CDR1 SQVTM, CDR2 ANQGSEA. CDR3: CSVLAGANGYTF. The CDR3 DNA sequence: TGCAGCGTTCTGGCTGGGGCTAATGGCTACACCTTC.

The V and J genes are TRBV10-2 and TRBJ2-3; 8 positions match TRBD2. The CDR3 is made up of 14 amino acids. Germline values: CDR1 WSHSY, CDR2 SAAADI. J lost 5 bases, V lost 6 bases, and 7 bases had no gene match. CDR3 sequence (DNA): TGCGCCAGCAGCGTGACTAGCGAGAGAGATACGCAGTATTTT. Its protein is CASSVTSERDTQYF.

V and J are TRBV5-8 and TRBJ1-3; maybe TRBD1 (5 bases). This CDR3 is built from 15 residues. The germline CDR1 and CDR2 sequences are SGHTS and YDEGEE. Trimming left V 4 bases short and J 4 bases short, with 15 bases between. CDR3 sequence reads: CASSGSGRGGNTIYF. The CDR3 DNA sequence: TGTGCCAGCAGCGGGTCAGGGAGGGGAGGAAACACCATATATTTT. The complete variable domain, with remaining parts taken from reference TRBV5-8 and TRBJ1-3, reads EAGVTQSPTHLIKTRGQQATLRCSPISGHTSVYWYQQALGLGLQFLLWYDEGEERNRGNFPPRFSGRQFPNYSSELNVNALELEDSALYLCASSGSGRGGNTIYFGEGSWLTVV.

The chain is built from TRBV27 and TRBJ1-1; 7 nucleotides match TRBD1. Trimming took 6 bases from V and 2 from J; bases not matched to a gene: 6. The CDR3 totals 14 residues. Germline V CDR1 and CDR2: MNHEY, SMNVEV (reference sequence). The CDR3 region is CASRRDRINTEAFF. In DNA, the CDR3 is TGTGCCAGCAGGAGGGACAGAATAAACACTGAAGCTTTCTTT.

The chain couples TRBV23-1 to TRBJ1-2; D not resolved. TRBV23-1 carries the ORF label, with uncertain function. There are 18 residues in the CDR3. With 1 base removed from V and 8 bases from J, the gap between germline ends came to 26 bases. This CDR3 is CASSQCVKTAPSSGGYTF. CDR3 DNA: TGCGCCAGCAGTCAATGCGTTAAAACAGCTCCTTCCTCTGGGGGCTACACCTTC.

This chain links TRBV19 with TRBJ1-5, with 7 nucleotides matching TRBD1. The CDR3 has 15 amino acids. V lost 7 bases, J lost 3 bases, and 9 bases stayed unmatched. Germline V gene lookup returns CDR1 LNHDA and CDR2 SQIVND (reference sequence). DNA of the CDR3: TGTGCCAGTATGGTGACAGGGTCCCCCAATCAGCCCCAGCATTTT. Translated, it gives CASMVTGSPNQPQHF.

This chain connects TRBV13 to TRBJ2-7; 8 bases fit TRBD1. This CDR3 contains 13 residues. Trimming took 0 bases from V and 7 from J; bases not matched to a gene: 2. Germline V gives CDR1 PRHDT, CDR2 FYEKMQ (reference sequence). In DNA, the CDR3 is TGTGCCAGCAGCTTAGGCAGGGGGCGTGAGCAGTACTTC. Translated: CASSLGRGREQYF.

The J gene is TRBJ2-2, the V gene TRBV6-5, with D perhaps matching TRBD1 (6 bases). The V gene's germline CDR1 is MNHEY and CDR2 SVGAGI. This CDR3 comprises 14 residues. The V gene lost 8 bases and the J gene lost 7 bases, with 17 bases spanning the gap. The CDR3 region is CASGRQGLGGELFF. CDR3 nucleotide sequence: TGTGCCAGCGGTCGGCAGGGGCTTGGCGGGGAGCTGTTTTTT.